This T cell receptor (beta chain) was identified in a study of blood T cell repertoires in COVID-19. Study-level information: The United States, Italy and Spain supplied acute and convalescent COVID-19 samples. T cells, B-cell-depleted T cells, or PBMCs provided the cDNA or gDNA that served as material.

The authors' processing: Estimation of nucleated cell counts was performed using reference gene primer amplification. Clones were sequenced by immunoSEQ multiplex PCR, and TCRdb holds only the in-frame ones, with some missing. The DNA was the basis for D and trimming; V, J and clone size are from that table. The sample has about 260,000 clones; about 87% are singletons. This CDR3 region has 14 residues. Looked up from germline, CDR1 is GTSNPN and CDR2 is SVGIG (reference sequence). V shed 0 bases and J 6 bases; nucleotides not matched to a gene: 5. The specimen sequenced was peripheral blood. The chain combines TRBV30 with TRBJ2-5; 9 bases align to TRBD2. The receptor was isolated from a woman in her 40s with acute or convalescent COVID-19. The CDR3 here is CAWSVGGGAKTQYF. The CDR3 nucleotides read TGTGCCTGGAGTGTAGGCGGGGGGGCCAAGACCCAGTACTTC.